These T cell receptor beta chains were read from a single sample in a study of blood T cell repertoires in COVID-19. Profiled with immunoSEQ multiplex PCR; TCRdb holds only in-frame clones, not every one. The sample lists about 120,000 clones, 85% occurring once. The sequenced sample was peripheral blood. These receptors came from a man of 80 years or more with acute or convalescent COVID-19. Each CDR3 is given with its conserved first and last residue. Fields, in order: clone size, D gene, V gene, J gene, CDR3 DNA, CDR3 protein. A D gene is named only where the DNA matches it firmly. The size entry is marked missing in some rows and otherwise reads once, few, many or a size class.

-	TRBD2	TRBV9	TRBJ2-7	TGTGCCAGCAGCGTGGCCAGCGGGGGCCTCTCCTACGAGCAGTACTTC	CASSVASGGLSYEQYF
-	-	TRBV19	TRBJ1-3	TGTGCCAGTAGTATCCAGGGAAACACCATATATTTT	CASSIQGNTIYF
-	TRBD1	TRBV5-8	TRBJ1-5	TGTGCCAGCAAAAGTAGACAGGGTCTTCTAAATCAGCCCCAGCATTTT	CASKSRQGLLNQPQHF
-	TRBD2	TRBV2	TRBJ2-1	TGTGCCAGTAAATGGACTAGTAACAATGAGCAGTTCTTC	CASKWTSNNEQFF
-	-	TRBV12-3/TRBV12-4	TRBJ2-7	TGTGCCAGCAGTTTCGAGCGGCACGAGCAGTACTTC	CASSFERHEQYF
few	-	TRBV7-9	TRBJ2-1	TGTGCCAGCAGCTTAGAGGTGACAATCAATGAGCAGTTCTTC	CASSLEVTINEQFF
-	-	TRBV2	TRBJ2-5	TGTGCCAGCAGGGCCACAGGGATCGTCCAAGAGACCCAGTACTTC	CASRATGIVQETQYF
-	TRBD1	TRBV4-2	TRBJ1-5	TGTGCCAGCAGCCAAACAGGGGCTACTAAATCCCCGCCCCAGCATTTT	CASSQTGATKSPPQHF
-	TRBD1	TRBV2	TRBJ1-2	TGTGCCAGCAGGGAACAGGGGGCGCGGGGCTACACCTTC	CASREQGARGYTF
once	-	TRBV15	TRBJ1-2	TGTGCCACCAGCAGCGATACGGGAGGCGGATATGGCTACACCTTC	CATSSDTGGGYGYTF
-	-	TRBV6-5	TRBJ2-5	TGTGCCAGCCGGAGGGCTAGCCGGGAGACCCAGTACTTC	CASRRASRETQYF
-	TRBD2	TRBV28	TRBJ2-7	TGTGCCAGCAGGGGAGGGAGCGGGAGGAACTACGAGCAGTACTTC	CASRGGSGRNYEQYF
-	-	TRBV7-8	TRBJ2-5	TGTGCCAGCAGCTCAGATGGGGAGTACCAAGAGACCCAGTACTTC	CASSSDGEYQETQYF
-	-	TRBV5-1	TRBJ1-2	TGCGCCAGCAGCTCGACAGGCGGGGGGCTCTATGGCTACACCTTC	CASSSTGGGLYGYTF
-	-	TRBV11-2	TRBJ2-7	TGTGCCAGCAGCCGCCCTGCGGGTAAAATTTCCTACGAGCAGTACTTC	CASSRPAGKISYEQYF
-	-	TRBV6-5	TRBJ1-5	TGTGCCAGCAGTCAGGGAGGTCAGCCCCAGCATTTT	CASSQGGQPQHF
-	-	TRBV3-1/TRBV3-2	TRBJ1-1	TGTGCCAGCAGCCATGGCGACAGGAACACTGAAGCTTTCTTT	CASSHGDRNTEAFF
once	TRBD1	TRBV27	TRBJ2-2	TGTGCCTTGAGACCGGGACAGGGATTCACCGGGGAGCTGTTTTTT	CALRPGQGFTGELFF
-	-	TRBV29-1	TRBJ2-5	TGCAGCGTTGATTGGACACAAGAGACCCAGTACTTC	CSVDWTQETQYF
-	-	TRBV5-1	TRBJ2-7	TGCGCCAGCAGCTTGAGCAGCACAGGGCCTGGGGAGCAGTACTTC	CASSLSSTGPGEQYF
-	-	TRBV18	TRBJ1-5	TGTGCCAGCTCACCACCGTCCAGGAGCAATCAGCCCCAGCATTTT	CASSPPSRSNQPQHF
few	-	TRBV6-6	TRBJ2-7	TGTGCCAGCAGCGCTACTCCTAGCTCCTACGAGCAGTACTTC	CASSATPSSYEQYF
-	-	TRBV11-2	TRBJ2-5	TGTGCCAGCAGCTCCCTCGGGGGACCGGAGACCCAGTACTTC	CASSSLGGPETQYF
-	-	TRBV6-5	TRBJ1-2	TGTGCCAGCAGTTACTCGTTCGCGGGACGGGGCTATGGCTACACCTTC	CASSYSFAGRGYGYTF
-	TRBD1	TRBV4-1	TRBJ1-1	TGCGCCAGCAGCCAAGAACAGGGGTCTGAAGCTTTCTTT	CASSQEQGSEAFF
-	-	TRBV7-9	TRBJ1-1	TGTGCCAGCAGCTTAAATGTGGCTAGCACTGAAGCTTTCTTT	CASSLNVASTEAFF
-	-	TRBV9	TRBJ1-1	TGTGCCAGCAGCGTAGTAGGGCAGGGTTTCGCTGAAGCTTTCTTT	CASSVVGQGFAEAFF
-	-	TRBV5-4	TRBJ1-1	TGTGCCAGCAGCATAGACAGGAGCCAAGCTTTCTTT	CASSIDRSQAFF
-	TRBD1	TRBV19	TRBJ2-7	TGTGCCAGTAGTATGGGACAGGGTCCCAACTACGAGCAGTACTTC	CASSMGQGPNYEQYF
-	TRBD1	TRBV27	TRBJ2-1	TGTGCCAGCAGTACCAACAGGGGCAATGAGCAGTTCTTC	CASSTNRGNEQFF
-	TRBD2	TRBV11-3	TRBJ2-2	TGTGCCAGCGCTCCCCACGGGGGGGTTACCGGGGAGCTGTTTTTT	CASAPHGGVTGELFF
-	-	TRBV27	TRBJ1-5	TGTGCCAGCCGATCGGAGGCCTGGGGAGTGGGCAATCAGCCCCAGCATTTT	CASRSEAWGVGNQPQHF
-	TRBD1	TRBV6-5	TRBJ1-5	TGTGCCAGCAGCGGGACAGGTAGCAATCAGCCCCAGCATTTT	CASSGTGSNQPQHF
-	TRBD2	TRBV28	TRBJ2-5	TGTGCCAGCAGTTTACCGCGAGGACTAGCCCAAGAGACCCAGTACTTC	CASSLPRGLAQETQYF
-	-	TRBV30	TRBJ1-3	TGTGCCGGTGGGGCTGCTGGAAACACCATATATTTT	CAGGAAGNTIYF
-	TRBD2	TRBV4-3	TRBJ2-2	TGCGCCAGCAGCCAAGAGGGACTAGGTACTTACACCGGGGAGCTGTTTTTT	CASSQEGLGTYTGELFF
-	-	TRBV9	TRBJ1-5	TGTGCCAGCAGCGCAGCGGGACCCAATCAGCCCCAGCATTTT	CASSAAGPNQPQHF
-	TRBD1	TRBV6-5	TRBJ2-4	TGTGCCAGCAGTTCGGGACAGGGTTTGAACATTCAGTACTTC	CASSSGQGLNIQYF
-	-	TRBV19	TRBJ2-2	TGTGCCAGTAGTATTTATGAGGATTTGACCGGGGAGCTGTTTTTT	CASSIYEDLTGELFF
-	-	TRBV9	TRBJ2-7	TGTGCCAGCAGCGTAACCCCAGGACAGACTTTAAGCGAGCAGTACTTC	CASSVTPGQTLSEQYF
-	TRBD2	TRBV7-8	TRBJ2-3	TGTGCCGGGGCGGGGGATTTCCAAGATACGCAGTATTTT	CAGAGDFQDTQYF
few	-	TRBV18	TRBJ2-7	TGTGCCAGCTCACCATCCCCAGGGCTAGTCTACGAGCAGTACTTC	CASSPSPGLVYEQYF
-	-	TRBV7-9	TRBJ1-2	TGTGCCAGCAGCCCGGACAGTAGTCCCTATGGCTACACCTTC	CASSPDSSPYGYTF
-	TRBD2	TRBV9	TRBJ2-1	TGTGCCAGCAGCGAGGACCTAACGACTAGCGGGAGTGGCAATGAGCAGTTCTTC	CASSEDLTTSGSGNEQFF
-	-	TRBV27	TRBJ2-6	TGTGCCAGCAGCCACAGGGTGGTAGGGGCCAACGTCCTGACTTTC	CASSHRVVGANVLTF
-	-	TRBV11-2	TRBJ2-7	TGTGCCAGCAGCTTAGGCTGGGGGCTAGCCGAGCAGTACTTC	CASSLGWGLAEQYF
-	TRBD1	TRBV7-2	TRBJ1-2	TGTGCCAGCAGGCGCCCGGGACAGGAGAACTATGGCTACACCTTC	CASRRPGQENYGYTF
-	-	TRBV7-9	TRBJ1-3	TGTGCCAGCAGCTCCATGGAGTCTGGAAACACCATATATTTT	CASSSMESGNTIYF